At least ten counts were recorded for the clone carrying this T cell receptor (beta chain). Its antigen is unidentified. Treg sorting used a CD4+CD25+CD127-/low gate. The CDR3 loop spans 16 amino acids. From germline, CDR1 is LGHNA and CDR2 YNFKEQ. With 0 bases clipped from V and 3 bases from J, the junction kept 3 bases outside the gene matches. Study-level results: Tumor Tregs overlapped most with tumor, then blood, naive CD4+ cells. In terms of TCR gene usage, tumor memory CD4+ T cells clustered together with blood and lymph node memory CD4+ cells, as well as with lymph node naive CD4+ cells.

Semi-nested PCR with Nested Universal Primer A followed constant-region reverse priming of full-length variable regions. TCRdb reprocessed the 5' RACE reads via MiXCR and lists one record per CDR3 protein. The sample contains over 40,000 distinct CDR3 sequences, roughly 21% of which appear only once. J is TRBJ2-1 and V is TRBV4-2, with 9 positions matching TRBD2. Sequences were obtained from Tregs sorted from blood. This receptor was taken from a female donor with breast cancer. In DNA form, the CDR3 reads TGTGCCAGCAGCCAAGAAGAACTAGCGGGCTACAATGAGCAGTTCTTC. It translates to CASSQEELAGYNEQFF.